This entry features one TCR beta chain sequence. This record belongs to a study of blood T cell repertoires in COVID-19. Germline V lookup: CDR1 KGHSH, CDR2 LQKENI. This CDR3 comprises 15 residues. V was shortened by 1 base and J by 5 bases, with 14 bases between the two germline ends. Measured with immunoSEQ multiplex PCR; TCRdb has only the in-frame clones, and not every one. The table has some 160,000 clones, over 80% seen once. V is TRBV18 and J is TRBJ1-2, with TRBD1 as a possible D gene (6 bases). This clonotype originated in a woman older than 75 with COVID-19, enrolled during active disease. Source material: peripheral blood. The CDR3 bases are TGTGCCAGCTCACCACAGGACAGAAACACATATGGCTACACCTTC. Translation: CASSPQDRNTYGYTF.